Below, 20 T cell receptor beta chains from the same sample are listed, as sequenced in a study of T-cell memory formation after mild COVID-19. MiXCR was run by TCRdb on the 5' RACE reads, yielding one entry per CDR3 protein. The table includes roughly 100,000 distinct CDR3 sequences, around an eighth detected once. Input material: PBMCs or a T cell subset sorted from them (not recorded which). The receptors here all came from an adult woman who had mild COVID-19 (a few samples of this study predate the infection). Cell type and time point are not known.

By its share, this clonotype is medium-sized. The chain joins TRBV4-2 to TRBJ2-3; 11 bases fit TRBD2. CDR3 length: 16 residues. CDR1 and CDR2 from the germline V gene are LGHNA and YNFKEQ. Unmatched junction bases numbered 9, after V lost 4 bases and J lost 6 bases. This CDR3 is CASSPLAGGPRDTQYF. The CDR3 nucleotides are TGTGCCAGCAGCCCATTAGCGGGGGGGCCTCGGGATACGCAGTATTTT.

The chain combines TRBV27 with TRBJ2-1; D unresolved. V lost 4 bases and J lost 3, with 13 bases in between. The CDR3 runs 15 residues. Germline V CDR1 and CDR2: MNHEY, SMNVEV (reference sequence). This chain's CDR3 is CASSWLGTLYNEQFF. Written as DNA, the CDR3 is TGTGCCAGCAGTTGGTTGGGAACCCTCTACAATGAGCAGTTCTTC.

This clonotype was seen a handful of times. J is TRBJ2-1 and V is TRBV7-3; TRBD2 agrees at 11 bases. Looked up from germline, CDR1 is SGHTA and CDR2 is FQGTGA. After removal of 5 bases from V and 10 bases from J, the junction contained 10 bases not matched to a gene. This CDR3 is 15 amino acids long. CDR3 loop: CASSLYSGRAGEQFF. CDR3 DNA sequence: TGTGCCAGCAGCCTATATAGCGGGAGGGCCGGGGAGCAGTTCTTC.

This rearrangement joins TRBV7-8 to TRBJ1-5, with 8 bases fitting TRBD1. CDR1 and CDR2 (germline): SGHVS, FQNEAQ. This CDR3 comprises 16 residues. Trimming at V came to 1 base and at J to 6 bases, leaving 8 bases not matched to a gene. CDR3 nucleotides: TGTGCCAGCAGCTTAGATCGGACAGGGATGAGTCAGCCCCAGCATTTT. Translated: CASSLDRTGMSQPQHF. The full variable domain, in which reference TRBV7-8 and TRBJ1-5 provide the parts outside the CDR3, is GAGVSQSPRYKVAKRGQDVALRCDPISGHVSLFWYQQALGQGPEFLTYFQNEAQLDKSGLPSDRFFAERPEGSVSTLKIQRTQQEDSAVYLCASSLDRTGMSQPQHFGDGTRLSIL.

This clonotype was counted between two and nine times. Written as DNA, the CDR3 is TGCAGTGCTAGAGATTGGGTCGGGGGGCTAGCCAAAAACATTCAGTACTTC. This encodes CSARDWVGGLAKNIQYF. The chain recombines TRBV20-1 with TRBJ2-4; D is possibly TRBD2 (7 bases). CDR3 length equals 17 residues. V was cut by 0 bases and J by 0 bases, with 15 bases left in between. Germline assignment: CDR1 DFQATT and CDR2 SNEGSKA (reference sequence).

This rearrangement joins TRBV6-2 or TRBV6-3 to TRBJ2-1; weak D call: TRBD1 (5 bases). V dropped 7 bases and J dropped 6 bases, with 13 bases sitting between them. The CDR3 totals 13 residues. Germline V CDR1 and CDR2: MNHEY, SVGEGT. The CDR3 here is CASITGARNEQFF. The DNA for the CDR3 is TGTGCCAGCATCACTGGGGCGCGCAATGAGCAGTTCTTC.

This clonotype was observed a few times. V gene TRBV6-2 or TRBV6-3 combines with J gene TRBJ2-1; D might be TRBD2 (5 bases). Trimming left V 2 bases short and J 8 bases short, with 19 bases between. This CDR3 has 16 residues. Germline V CDR1 and CDR2: MNHEY, SVGEGT. The CDR3 nucleotides are TGTGCCAGCAGTTACGGGGAGTCCCCTTGGCCGTATGAGCAGTTCTTC. This encodes CASSYGESPWPYEQFF.

This clonotype was counted between two and nine times. This chain uses TRBV4-1 with TRBJ2-3, with 7 bases aligning to TRBD2. V gave up 1 base and J gave up 0 bases; unmatched junction bases: 7. Germline CDR1 is MGHRA and CDR2 is YSYEKL. The CDR3 extends over 17 amino acids. The DNA of the CDR3 is TGCGCCAGCAGCCAAGTTGGGCTAGCGGATAGCACAGATACGCAGTATTTT. Translating it yields CASSQVGLADSTDTQYF.

This clonotype has only a few counts. The chain combines TRBV12-3 or TRBV12-4 with TRBJ2-7; a weak D match, TRBD2 (6 bases). V was pared by 1 base and J by 6 bases, with 13 bases between. CDR3 length: 14 amino acids. This CDR3 is CASSLGGTWTEQYF. The CDR3 DNA sequence: TGTGCCAGCAGTTTAGGGGGGACTTGGACCGAGCAGTACTTC.

This clonotype was picked up a small number of times. The rearrangement uses TRBV9 and TRBJ2-7, with TRBD2 matching 7 bases. Trimming took 2 bases from V and 2 from J; bases not matched to a gene: 4. Germline V gene lookup returns CDR1 SGDLS and CDR2 YYNGEE. This CDR3 has 14 amino acids. CDR3 in amino acids: CASSVSSGAYEQYF. CDR3 DNA: TGTGCCAGCAGCGTGTCTAGCGGAGCCTACGAGCAGTACTTC.

This clonotype was recorded many times. The CDR3 loop is CASSPVSAYEQFF. In DNA, the CDR3 is TGTGCCAGCAGCCCCGTGAGTGCGTATGAGCAGTTCTTC. The V gene is TRBV27, the J gene TRBJ2-1; no reliable D call. The germline V gene encodes CDR1 MNHEY and CDR2 SMNVEV (reference sequence). Trimming pared 6 bases from V and 8 bases from J, leaving 14 bases between. This CDR3 is 13 amino acids long.

This chain links TRBV5-1 with TRBJ2-5, with 13 bases aligning to TRBD2. Trimming cost V 3 bases and J 5 bases; bases outside gene matches: 4. The CDR3 length is 15 residues. Germline CDR1 is SGHRS and CDR2 is YFSETQ. The CDR3 sequence is CASSSGLAGSETQYF. CDR3 nucleotide sequence: TGCGCCAGCAGCTCGGGACTAGCGGGAAGCGAGACCCAGTACTTC.

To note about this clonotype: Germline is not matched at one junction end, which may reflect a read error. V and J are TRBV20-1 and TRBJ2-7; D is ambiguous. Germline V gene lookup returns CDR1 DFQATT and CDR2 SNEGSKA (reference sequence). This CDR3 region has 15 residues. The CDR3 is CSARDRKSGPVEKYF. CDR3 in DNA: TGCAGTGCTAGAGATCGAAAATCCGGGCCCGTCGAGAAGTACTTC.

This clonotype has a handful of counts. The chain carries TRBV7-9 and TRBJ2-3, with TRBD2 matching over 11 bases. The V segment lost 5 bases and the J segment 0 bases; nucleotides outside the gene matches: 4. Germline CDR1 SEHNR, CDR2 FQNEAQ (reference sequence). This CDR3 contains 16 residues. CDR3 amino acids: CASSEGLAESTDTQYF. Written as DNA, the CDR3 is TGTGCCAGCAGCGAGGGACTAGCGGAAAGCACAGATACGCAGTATTTT.

This clonotype was detected a few times. The chain employs TRBV6-5 and TRBJ1-5; D is uncertain. The CDR3 length is 15 residues. Trimming left V 0 bases short and J 6 bases short, with 12 bases between. Germline V gene lookup returns CDR1 MNHEY and CDR2 SVGAGI. The CDR3 region has the DNA TGTGCCAGCAGTTACTCGGGTCAGGAGGGTCAGCCCCAGCATTTT. Translation gives CASSYSGQEGQPQHF.

The J gene is TRBJ2-2, the V gene TRBV5-1; 10 bases match TRBD1. CDR1 SGHRS and CDR2 YFSETQ come from the germline V gene. This CDR3 is built from 15 residues. J gave up 6 bases and V 1 base, and 3 bases lay outside the gene matches. CDR3 protein: CASSLWTGGSGELFF. CDR3 nucleotides: TGCGCCAGCAGCTTGTGGACAGGGGGTTCCGGGGAGCTGTTTTTT.

This clonotype appeared a few times. The rearrangement uses TRBV6-2 or TRBV6-3 and TRBJ2-1, with D possibly matching TRBD2 (5 bases). Germline V CDR1 and CDR2: MNHEY, SVGEGT. This CDR3 contains 19 residues. V was pared by 4 bases and J by 5 bases, with 27 bases between. CDR3 residues: CASSLTPAPGEGGHNEQFF. CDR3 nucleotides: TGTGCCAGCAGTTTAACCCCAGCCCCCGGGGAAGGTGGACACAATGAGCAGTTCTTC.

This chain links TRBV20-1 with TRBJ2-7; 8 positions agree with TRBD1. Germline values: CDR1 DFQATT, CDR2 SNEGSKA (reference sequence). V was clipped by 3 bases and J by 1 base; unmatched bases: 14. CDR3 length equals 17 residues. The CDR3: CSASRVTTGGNSYEQYF. As DNA, the CDR3 is TGCAGTGCTAGTCGGGTCACCACAGGGGGAAATTCCTACGAGCAGTACTTC.

In its sample, this clonotype was seen a few times. This rearrangement joins TRBV12-3 or TRBV12-4 to TRBJ2-7, with D perhaps TRBD1 (6 bases). The CDR3 sequence is 14 residues long. Between the trimmed V and J ends, which lost 2 bases and 2 bases, there was a span of 10 bases. The CDR3 sequence is CASSLYGGAYEQYF. CDR3 in DNA: TGTGCCAGCAGTTTATATGGGGGCGCCTACGAGCAGTACTTC.

This clonotype was seen only a few times. The V and J genes are TRBV29-1 and TRBJ1-3, with unresolved D. This CDR3 spans 12 amino acids. V lost 5 bases to trimming and J lost 2 bases, with 7 bases between them. In germline, CDR1 is SQVTM, CDR2 ANQGSEA. The CDR3 bases are TGCAGCGTTCTGGCGGCTGGAAACACCATATATTTT. Its translation: CSVLAAGNTIYF.